This T cell receptor beta chain is from a study of cytomegalovirus exposure and HLA in healthy donors. PCR was performed using 60 Vbeta and 13 Jbeta primers. Here immunoSEQ multiplex PCR was the method, and the copy in TCRdb shows in-frame clones only, minus some. Of roughly 110,000 clones listed, over 65% are singletons. In germline, CDR1 is MDHEN, CDR2 SYDVKM. The CDR3 consists of 11 residues. Trimming at V came to 6 bases and at J to 14 bases, leaving 6 bases not matched to a gene. The sequencing input was PBMCs. The TCR comes from a woman under 30 in good health and CMV-seronegative. The J gene is TRBJ2-1, the V gene TRBV28, with TRBD2 identical over 8 bases. The DNA of the CDR3 is TGTGCCAGCAGGCGGCCGGGAGGGGAGTTCTTC. Translating it yields CASRRPGGEFF.